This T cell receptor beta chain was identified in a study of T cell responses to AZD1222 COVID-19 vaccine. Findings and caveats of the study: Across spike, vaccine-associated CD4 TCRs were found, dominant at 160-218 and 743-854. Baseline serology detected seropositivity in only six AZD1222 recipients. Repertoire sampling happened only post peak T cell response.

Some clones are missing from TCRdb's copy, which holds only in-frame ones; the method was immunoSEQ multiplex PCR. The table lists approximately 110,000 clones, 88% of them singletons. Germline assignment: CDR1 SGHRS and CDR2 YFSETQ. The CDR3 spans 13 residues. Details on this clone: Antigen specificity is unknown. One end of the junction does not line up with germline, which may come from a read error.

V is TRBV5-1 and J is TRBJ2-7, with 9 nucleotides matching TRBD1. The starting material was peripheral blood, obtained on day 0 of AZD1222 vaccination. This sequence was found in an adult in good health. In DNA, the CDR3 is TGCGCCAGCTCGGACAGGGGCTCCCACGAGCAGTACTTC. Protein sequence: CASSDRGSHEQYF.